This TCR beta chain is drawn from a study of T-cell memory formation after mild COVID-19. Findings and caveats of the study: In pre-infection memory, a portion of responding clones appeared, which suggested that cross-reactive memory joined.

A 5'RACE reaction primed in the constant segment made cDNA libraries of TCR alpha and TCR beta, and these carried sample barcodes and UMIs. TCRdb analysed the 5' RACE reads with MiXCR anew, one entry per CDR3 protein. Of 530,000 or so distinct CDR3 sequences listed, roughly a sixth are singletons. This clonotype was seen more than once but under ten times. What it recognizes is unknown. V lost 0 bases to trimming and J lost 3 bases; unmatched junction nucleotides: 6. The CDR3 runs 15 residues. CDR1 is SQVTM, CDR2 ANQGSEA, per germline. The rearrangement uses TRBV29-1 and TRBJ2-3; TRBD2 agrees at 7 bases. The sequence derives from an adult woman who had mild COVID-19 (a few samples of this study predate the infection). Cell type and time point are not known. Sequencing was carried out using PBMCs or a T cell subset sorted from them (not recorded which). The CDR3 here is CSVEDPTSVTDTQYF. CDR3 in DNA: TGCAGCGTTGAAGATCCAACTAGCGTGACAGATACGCAGTATTTT.